Following are 5 T cell receptor beta chains from one sample sequenced in a study of T cell responses to AZD1222 COVID-19 vaccine (dated by TCRdb to the early 2020s). What the time point label conveys for this sample: baseline before first vaccination. Library creation used the immunoSEQ multiplex PCR assay. Not all clones reach the TCRdb copy of this immuneACCESS table, which keeps in-frame sequences only. Checked studies attribute under half of the gap to unresolved V genes and leave the rest unexplained. This sample holds about 140,000 clones; 92% were observed only once. In total, the top ten clones hold 3.5% to 4.5% of the sample. Specimen: peripheral blood, collected on day 0 of AZD1222 vaccination. The receptors come from an adult in good health.

V is TRBV9 and J is TRBJ2-7; D is tentatively TRBD1 or TRBD2 (5 bases each). From germline, CDR1 is SGDLS and CDR2 YYNGEE. This CDR3 contains 15 residues. V was pared by 3 bases and J by 3 bases, with 16 bases between. The CDR3 region has the DNA TGTGCCAGCAGCGCCACCGGGACGGGTTTCTACGAGCAGTACTTC. Translation gives CASSATGTGFYEQYF. Combining the CDR3 with reference TRBV9 and TRBJ2-7 gives the whole variable domain DSGVTQTPKHLITATGQRVTLRCSPRSGDLSVYWYQQSLDQGLQFLIQYYNGEERAKGNILERFSAQQFPDLHSELNLSSLELGDSALYFCASSATGTGFYEQYFGPGTRLTVT.

This chain links TRBV5-1 with TRBJ2-7; D possibly uses TRBD1 or TRBD2 (7 bases each). This CDR3 has 16 amino acids. Germline-derived CDR1 and CDR2 are SGHRS and YFSETQ. V dropped 3 bases and J dropped 2 bases, with 18 bases sitting between them. In nucleotides, the CDR3 is TGCGCCAGCAGCTGGGGAGGGGGCGGGCATACCTACGAGCAGTACTTC. This gives the protein CASSWGGGGHTYEQYF.

J is TRBJ1-2 and V is TRBV28; D remains unclear. Trimming took 3 bases from V and 6 from J, leaving 5 bases between them. The germline CDR1 and CDR2 sequences are MDHEN and SYDVKM. The CDR3 consists of 11 residues. The chain's CDR3 is CASSFHHGYTF. The CDR3, as DNA: TGTGCCAGCAGTTTCCACCATGGCTACACCTTC.

The rearrangement links TRBV5-1 to TRBJ2-7, with 8 bases matching TRBD1. J lost 6 bases, V lost 2 bases, and 10 bases had no gene match. The germline gives CDR1 SGHRS, CDR2 YFSETQ. The CDR3 is 15 amino acids. The CDR3 DNA sequence: TGCGCCAGCAGCTTATGGACAGGGAGGCGCTCCGAGCAGTACTTC. Protein product: CASSLWTGRRSEQYF.

The chain carries TRBV12-3 or TRBV12-4 and TRBJ2-7; D is uncertain. Between the trimmed V and J ends, which lost 4 bases and 1 base, there was a span of 5 bases. The CDR3 has 12 residues. CDR3 bases: TGTGCCAGCAGTTCGGGTTCCTACGAGCAGTACTTC. Protein: CASSSGSYEQYF.